Detailed here is one T cell receptor beta chain. This entry is derived from a study of technical replicates of blood from a handful of donors. Germline CDR1 SEHNR, CDR2 FQNEAQ (reference sequence). CDR3 size: 15 residues. V lost 1 base to trimming and J lost 1 base, with 10 bases between them. Generated by immunoSEQ multiplex PCR, the TCRdb table keeps only in-frame clones and is missing some. The sample has tens of thousands of clones, around 94% seen once. Specimen: PBMCs. This receptor was taken from a human donor in good health. Some clones in this sample may be carry-over from other donors' samples. This chain links TRBV7-9 with TRBJ2-5; TRBD1 might be the D (5 bases). CDR3 in amino acids: CASSLGRGSQETQYF. For the CDR3, the DNA is TGTGCCAGCAGCTTAGGAAGGGGTAGCCAAGAGACCCAGTACTTC.